This passage covers 8 T cell receptor beta chains from one sample sequenced in a study of cytomegalovirus exposure and HLA in healthy donors. It was with 60 Vbeta and 13 Jbeta primers that the PCR ran. Sequenced by immunoSEQ multiplex PCR; TCRdb stores in-frame clones only, minus some. The sample consists of roughly 150,000 clones, around three quarters of them appearing once. The sequenced sample was PBMCs. The source is a man in his forties in good health and CMV-seronegative.

This chain connects TRBV2 to TRBJ1-5; TRBD1 agrees at 10 bases. There are 14 residues in the CDR3. From germline, CDR1 is SNHLY and CDR2 FYNNEI. V lost 7 bases and J lost 4; bases outside the gene matches: 4. This chain's CDR3 is CASNLDRGNQPQHF. CDR3 DNA sequence: TGTGCCAGCAACCTGGACAGGGGGAATCAGCCCCAGCATTTT.

The rearrangement joins TRBV2 to TRBJ2-5, with 13 bases identical to TRBD2. Unmatched junction bases numbered 7, after V lost 6 bases and J lost 3 bases. CDR3 size: 16 residues. Germline V CDR1 and CDR2: SNHLY, FYNNEI. The CDR3: CASSWTSGSGEETQYF. CDR3 in DNA: TGTGCCAGCAGCTGGACTAGCGGGAGTGGAGAAGAGACCCAGTACTTC. Filled out from reference TRBV2 and TRBJ2-5, the complete variable domain reads EPEVTQTPSHQVTQMGQEVILRCVPISNHLYFYWYRQILGQKVEFLVSFYNNEISEKSEIFDDQFSVERPDGSNFTLKIRSTKLEDSAMYFCASSWTSGSGEETQYFGPGTRLLVL.

This clone was counted a few times. The chain joins TRBV6-1 to TRBJ1-2, with D maybe TRBD1 (6 bases). CDR3 length: 13 amino acids. The germline V gene has CDR1 MNHNS and CDR2 SASEGT. V was clipped by 6 bases and J by 5 bases, with 13 bases between them. This CDR3 reads CASSISGEYGYTF. DNA for the CDR3: TGTGCCAGCAGCATATCAGGGGAGTATGGCTACACCTTC.

In DNA, the CDR3 is TGTGCCAGCAGCTTATTAGGGGAGGGCCCTATTGCCAATGAGCAGTTCTTC. Translation: CASSLLGEGPIANEQFF. V is TRBV7-9 and J is TRBJ2-1; TRBD2 matches at 7 bases. CDR3 length: 17 residues. The V gene end was trimmed by 2 bases and the J gene end by 6 bases; junction bases not matched to a gene: 13. Germline CDR1 and CDR2: SEHNR and FQNEAQ (reference sequence). Complete variable domain (other parts from reference TRBV7-9 and TRBJ2-1): DTGVSQNPRHKITKRGQNVTFRCDPISEHNRLYWYRQTLGQGPEFLTYFQNEAQLEKSRLLSDRFSAERPKGSFSTLEIQRTEQGDSAMYLCASSLLGEGPIANEQFFGPGTRLTVL.

The J gene is TRBJ2-7, the V gene TRBV7-3, with 14 bases fitting TRBD2. The CDR3 is made up of 16 amino acids. V was pared by 2 bases and J by 6 bases, with 6 bases of the junction left unmatched. Germline V gives CDR1 SGHTA, CDR2 FQGTGA. The CDR3 DNA follows: TGTGCCAGCAGCTTAGGAGGGACTAGCGGGAGAGGCGAGCAGTACTTC. Its translation is CASSLGGTSGRGEQYF.

This chain joins TRBV9 and TRBJ2-7; a weak D match, TRBD2 (6 bases). CDR3 length: 15 amino acids. Trimming shortened V by 3 bases and J by 3 bases, and 16 bases separated the two germline ends. Germline CDR1 SGDLS, CDR2 YYNGEE. The DNA of the CDR3 is TGTGCCAGCAGCGGAGAAGCGGGTCCCTTCTACGAGCAGTACTTC. It yields the protein CASSGEAGPFYEQYF. The variable domain in full, completed from reference TRBV9 and TRBJ2-7, reads DSGVTQTPKHLITATGQRVTLRCSPRSGDLSVYWYQQSLDQGLQFLIQYYNGEERAKGNILERFSAQQFPDLHSELNLSSLELGDSALYFCASSGEAGPFYEQYFGPGTRLTVT.

V usage is TRBV6-6 and J usage is TRBJ1-2, with 9 bases matching TRBD1. The junction had 6 bases not matched to a gene; V was cut back by 4 bases and J by 6 bases. This CDR3 spans 14 amino acids. CDR1 is MNHNY, CDR2 SVGAGI, per germline (reference sequence). The CDR3 bases are TGTGCCAGCAGTTTCCAGACAGGGGGGCATGGCTACACCTTC. Encoded protein: CASSFQTGGHGYTF.

CDR3 in DNA: TGTGCCAGCAGCCCAAGACTAGCGGGGAGTCAAGAGACCCAGTACTTC. Translating gives CASSPRLAGSQETQYF. The rearrangement uses TRBV9 and TRBJ2-5; 11 bases fit TRBD2. The CDR3 loop spans 16 amino acids. The trim removed 4 bases at V and 2 bases at J, leaving 7 bases unmatched. Germline V gene data show CDR1 as SGDLS and CDR2 as YYNGEE.